The entry below gives a single T cell receptor beta chain sequence along with its context. These data originate in a study of T cells after yellow fever vaccination. Study information: Low-cell-number fractions underwent preparation using SMART-Seq v4 Ultra Low Input.

A process of 5'RACE template switching, which added a universal primer site and UMIs, was used to make TCR cDNA. TCRdb re-called the 5' RACE reads through MiXCR, storing one row per CDR3 protein. The sample holds just under 85,000 distinct CDR3 sequences, roughly 15% seen once. Study-wide points: Shared CD4/CD8 clonotypes were a small share, likely from convergent recombination. At about 97% for CD4 and about 88% for CD8, most primary-vaccination clones showed up again after the booster.

The clonotype originates from a man aged 18 to 29 who received the YFV17D yellow fever vaccine. The specimen comprised CD8+ T cells not binding an NS4B(214-222) dextramer, sorted from PBMCs, sampled approximately 20 days after the first yellow fever vaccination.

CDR3 in amino acids: CASSLSGPNEAFF. DNA of the CDR3: TGTGCCAGCAGTTTATCCGGGCCGAATGAAGCTTTCTTT. The chain links TRBV27 to TRBJ1-1; D is uncertain. This CDR3 is 13 amino acids long. Germline-derived CDR1 and CDR2 are MNHEY and SMNVEV (reference sequence). Trimming stripped 0 bases from V and 7 bases from J, with 9 bases between.